The text below deals with one T cell receptor beta chain. Libraries were prepared by immunoSEQ multiplex PCR; TCRdb keeps only in-frame clonotypes and omits some of them. The sample records tens of thousands of clones, about 92% being singletons. The data belong to a study of T cell changes during pregnancy in multiple sclerosis. Trimming took 3 bases from V and 4 from J; bases not matched to a gene: 5. CDR3 size: 14 residues. The germline CDR1 and CDR2 sequences are SNHLY and FYNNEI. Here the sequenced sample was CD8+ T cells from peripheral blood mononuclear cells, taken in the first trimester of pregnancy. This TCR derives from a female donor with multiple sclerosis, enrolled in a pregnancy study. J is TRBJ1-1 and V is TRBV2, with 7 nucleotides matching TRBD1. In nucleotides, the CDR3 is TGTGCCAGCAGTGATTGGGGACAGAGCACTGAAGCTTTCTTT. Translating it yields CASSDWGQSTEAFF.